This T cell receptor (beta chain) comes out of a study of blood T cell repertoires in COVID-19. Profiled with immunoSEQ multiplex PCR; TCRdb holds only in-frame clones, not every one. The sample yields about 68,000 clones, about 80% seen once. Per germline, CDR1 MNHEY and CDR2 SVGEGT. J was trimmed by 2 bases and V by 4 bases; bases with no gene match: 2. The CDR3 runs 15 residues. The sequenced sample consisted of peripheral blood. The V and J genes are TRBV6-2 or TRBV6-3 and TRBJ2-2, with 9 bases matching TRBD1. The origin of this receptor is a human donor in a cohort sampled during active COVID-19. The CDR3 sequence is CASSWGQGNTGELFF. CDR3 coding DNA: TGTGCCAGCAGTTGGGGACAGGGTAACACCGGGGAGCTGTTTTTT.